These T cell receptor beta chains were read from a single sample in a study of blood T cell repertoires in COVID-19. Here immunoSEQ multiplex PCR was the method, and the copy in TCRdb shows in-frame clones only, minus some. The sample carries about 230,000 clones, more than 75% recorded once. Sequencing used PBMCs or T cells enriched from blood (not recorded which). These receptors came from a man between 18 and 29 years old who had recovered from COVID-19. The CDR3 runs from the conserved cysteine through the conserved F or W. D genes are given only for firm matches. Part of the rows lack a size; the others show once, few, many or a class for expanded clones.

cdr3_nt cdr3_aa clone_size j_call d_call v_call
TGTGCCAGCAGCCCACCGCTGGGACTTCATGAAGGATACAATGAGCAGTTCTTC CASSPPLGLHEGYNEQFF . TRBJ2-1 . TRBV11-2
TGTGCCAGCAGTGAAAGCAGGATCTCCTACAATGAGCAGTTCTTC CASSESRISYNEQFF . TRBJ2-1 . TRBV2
TGTGCCACCGGAAGCGTGTCCGGGGAGCTGTTTTTT CATGSVSGELFF . TRBJ2-2 . TRBV10-3
TGTGCCAGCAGCTTCCGACAGGGGGCAGGCACTGAAGCTTTCTTT CASSFRQGAGTEAFF . TRBJ1-1 TRBD1 TRBV6-1
TGTGCCAGCTCGCCAGGACAGGGACCCATGAGCGAAAAACTGTTTTTT CASSPGQGPMSEKLFF . TRBJ1-4 TRBD1 TRBV18
TGTGCCAGCAGCCAAGATCCCCAAGTCGAGAGCTACGAGCAGTACTTC CASSQDPQVESYEQYF . TRBJ2-7 . TRBV3-1/TRBV3-2
TGTGCCAGCAGCTTAGAGTTTGCGGGGGAAGGAAACACCATATATTTT CASSLEFAGEGNTIYF . TRBJ1-3 . TRBV7-8
TGCGCCAGCAGCCAAACTAGCGGGAGGAATGAGCAGTTCTTC CASSQTSGRNEQFF . TRBJ2-1 TRBD2 TRBV4-1
TGCGCCAGCAGCCCTGACACGCCGTACTACTATGGCTACACCTTC CASSPDTPYYYGYTF . TRBJ1-2 . TRBV5-1
TGTGCCACCAGCAGAGATTTGACGGGGTACGAGCAGTACTTC CATSRDLTGYEQYF once TRBJ2-7 . TRBV15
TGTGCCAGCAGCCTCCCCGGGGGGATAGCCGGCACAGATACGCAGTATTTT CASSLPGGIAGTDTQYF . TRBJ2-3 TRBD2 TRBV13
TGTGCCAGCAGCCCGGGACAGGGTCTCTCCTACGAGCAGTACTTC CASSPGQGLSYEQYF . TRBJ2-7 TRBD1 TRBV7-9
TGTGCCAGCAGTTGGGCCGGGAATAATTCACCCCTCCACTTT CASSWAGNNSPLHF . TRBJ1-6 . TRBV27
TGTGCCAGCAGCCCCTTGGCCGCGGGGGCTAATGAAAAACTGTTTTTT CASSPLAAGANEKLFF few TRBJ1-4 . TRBV27
TGTGCCAGCAGTACTTACAGTTTCCAAGAGACCCAGTACTTC CASSTYSFQETQYF . TRBJ2-5 . TRBV7-2
TGTGCCAGCAGTTCCAGTTTCAAGCGGGAGGGATTTAGCACAGATACGCAGTATTTT CASSSSFKREGFSTDTQYF . TRBJ2-3 TRBD2 TRBV27
TGCGCCAGCAGTGAGGAGTACCTGAACACCGGGGAGCTGTTTTTT CASSEEYLNTGELFF . TRBJ2-2 . TRBV10-2
TGTGCCAGCAGCTTTAGAAGCGGAGCCTCCTACGAGCAGTACTTC CASSFRSGASYEQYF once TRBJ2-7 . TRBV7-9
TGCGCCAGCAGCGTAGGACAGACCAACACTGAAGCTTTCTTT CASSVGQTNTEAFF . TRBJ1-1 . TRBV5-1
TGTGCCAGCAGCGTCTCCGACTCTTCCTACAATGAGCAGTTCTTC CASSVSDSSYNEQFF . TRBJ2-1 . TRBV9
TGTGCCAGCAGCTTAGGAGGCGGGAGCTCCTACAATGAGCAGTTCTTC CASSLGGGSSYNEQFF . TRBJ2-1 TRBD2 TRBV11-2
TGTGCCATCAGTGATCGACAGGGAGTCGCACCCCTCCACTTT CAISDRQGVAPLHF . TRBJ1-6 TRBD1 TRBV10-3
TGCGCCAGCAGCTTGGAACAGGGTCCAGATACGCAGTATTTT CASSLEQGPDTQYF . TRBJ2-3 . TRBV5-1
TGTGCCAGCTCACCCGAGTCTATCGGGCAGCCCCAGCATTTT CASSPESIGQPQHF . TRBJ1-5 . TRBV18
TGTGCTAGTGGTTTGGCTTCCACAGGGGTCGGTGAAAAACTGTTTTTT CASGLASTGVGEKLFF . TRBJ1-4 TRBD1 TRBV12-5
TGTGCCAGCAGCAATACCGGGACAACTAACACCGGGGAGCTGTTTTTT CASSNTGTTNTGELFF . TRBJ2-2 . TRBV7-9
TGTGCCAGCAGCCGCGGGACAGTCTACGAGCAGTACTTC CASSRGTVYEQYF . TRBJ2-7 . TRBV12-3/TRBV12-4
TGTGCCAGCAGCGAGGGACTAGCGGCTAACACCGGGGAGCTGTTTTTT CASSEGLAANTGELFF . TRBJ2-2 TRBD2 TRBV2
TGTGCCAGTAGTACGACACTAGCGGGAGGGCCGGGCGATACGCAGTATTTT CASSTTLAGGPGDTQYF . TRBJ2-3 TRBD2 TRBV19
TGTGCCAGCAGTGGATCCGGGACAGGGATGTTTAATCAGCCCCAGCATTTT CASSGSGTGMFNQPQHF . TRBJ1-5 TRBD1 TRBV6-6
TGTGCCAGCTACCCTTGGAGGAGGGGTAAACAGCCCCAGCATTTT CASYPWRRGKQPQHF . TRBJ1-5 . TRBV19
TGTGCCAGCTCAATCGGACTATCAGGGGCCAACGTCCTGACTTTC CASSIGLSGANVLTF . TRBJ2-6 . TRBV18
TGCGCCAGCAGCTTGGATGGGCAGGGTAACACTGAAGCTTTCTTT CASSLDGQGNTEAFF . TRBJ1-1 . TRBV5-1